This TCR beta chain derives from a study of Ad26.COV2.S vaccination and SARS-CoV-2 variants. Turning to the study itself: Dosing was one shot or two shots 56 days apart.

Treatment reported: some 19 received Ad26.COV2.S at low or high dose, single or two shots; about five received placebo; per-sample allocation not given. Sampling was done on day 63 after the first vaccine or placebo injection. Ad26.COV2.S expressed prefusion-stabilized spike from the original Wuhan strain. Worth noting for this clone: Its specificity is not known.

Broader study findings: It was found that vaccine and placebo recipients had similar non-spike TCR breadth.

The CDR3 consists of 12 residues. Deletions cut 6 bases from V and 6 bases from J, with 9 bases between. Per the germline V gene, CDR1 is LGHNT and CDR2 is FRNRAP. The protocol was immunoSEQ multiplex PCR, while the TCRdb copy is restricted to in-frame clones and leaves out a portion. Among 400,000 to 500,000 clones listed, 80% to 90% were seen once. This specimen was peripheral blood, taken in a trial of Ad26.COV2.S vaccine versus placebo. This receptor was taken from a person between 18 and 65 years old who received the Ad26.COV2.S COVID-19 vaccine or a placebo. This chain uses TRBV12-5 with TRBJ1-5; D may be TRBD1 (5 bases). The CDR3 coding sequence is TGTGCTAGTGGGCAGGGATTTCAGCCCCAGCATTTT. This translates into CASGQGFQPQHF.